The 25 T cell receptor beta chains listed next were all sequenced from one sample in a study of blood T cell repertoires in COVID-19. Generated by immunoSEQ multiplex PCR, the TCRdb table keeps only in-frame clones and is missing some. The data contain roughly 240,000 clones, roughly 82% of them singletons. Sequenced material: peripheral blood. These TCRs come from a man aged 35 to 55 who had recovered from COVID-19.

The J gene is TRBJ2-7, the V gene TRBV19; TRBD2 is a possible D gene (6 bases). V lost 2 bases and J lost 1, with 15 bases in between. The CDR3 spans 16 residues. From germline, CDR1 is LNHDA and CDR2 SQIVND (reference sequence). The CDR3 region has the DNA TGTGCCAGTAGTATAAGTGGAGGGCTCGGTTCCTACGAGCAGTACTTC. Amino acid sequence: CASSISGGLGSYEQYF.

The chain has TRBV19 and TRBJ1-1, with 8 bases matching TRBD1. This CDR3 has 15 residues. Germline values: CDR1 LNHDA, CDR2 SQIVND (reference sequence). Trimming at V came to 5 bases and at J to 6 bases, leaving 11 bases not matched to a gene. CDR3 amino acids: CASSPTTGEDSEAFF. CDR3 sequence (DNA): TGTGCCAGTAGTCCCACGACAGGGGAGGACTCTGAAGCTTTCTTT.

V gene TRBV3-1 (or the pseudogene TRBV3-2) combines with J gene TRBJ2-1; D gene ambiguous. The V gene lost 4 bases and the J gene lost 0 bases, with 10 bases spanning the gap. CDR1 is LGHDT and CDR2 is YNNKEL in the germline V gene (reference sequence). The CDR3 is made up of 15 amino acids. The CDR3 DNA reads as TGTGCCAGCAGCCCGCGCACGAGCTCCTACAATGAGCAGTTCTTC. This gives the protein CASSPRTSSYNEQFF.

The CDR3 nucleotides are TGTGCCAGCTCAAATATGGCCGATGAAAAACTGTTTTTT. It yields the protein CASSNMADEKLFF. The gene calls are TRBV18 and TRBJ1-4, with D unresolved. CDR1 is KGHSH, CDR2 LQKENI, per germline. The CDR3 loop spans 13 amino acids. The V end was cut by 5 bases, the J end by 6 bases, with 10 bases between.

The chain uses TRBV7-2 and TRBJ2-1; TRBD2 matches at 8 bases. CDR3 length: 15 residues. Germline V gives CDR1 SGHTA, CDR2 FQGNSA. V was clipped by 0 bases and J by 7 bases; unmatched bases: 5. The CDR3 here is CASSLARQRGNEQFF. As DNA, the CDR3 is TGTGCCAGCAGCTTAGCGCGTCAGCGGGGGAATGAGCAGTTCTTC. Full variable domain (rest looked up from reference TRBV7-2 and TRBJ2-1): GAGVSQSPSNKVTEKGKDVELRCDPISGHTALYWYRQSLGQGLEFLIYFQGNSAPDKSGLPSDRFSAERTGGSVSTLTIQRTQQEDSAVYLCASSLARQRGNEQFFGPGTRLTVL.

This chain joins TRBV5-1 and TRBJ2-3; 14 bases fit TRBD2. Trimming cost V 3 bases and J 2 bases; bases outside gene matches: 2. CDR1 and CDR2 from the germline V gene are SGHRS and YFSETQ. The CDR3 is 16 amino acids. CDR3 loop: CASSWGLAGDTDTQYF. The CDR3, as DNA: TGCGCCAGCAGCTGGGGACTAGCGGGGGACACAGATACGCAGTATTTT.

The rearrangement links TRBV4-3 to TRBJ2-5; D gene ambiguous. Germline-derived CDR1 and CDR2 are LGHNA and YSLEER. V lost 4 bases to trimming and J lost 4 bases, with 10 bases between them. The CDR3 length is 13 residues. The CDR3 sequence: CASSLEYRETQYF. The CDR3 nucleotides are TGCGCCAGCAGCCTCGAGTATCGAGAGACCCAGTACTTC.

V and J are TRBV19 and TRBJ1-5, with D tentatively TRBD1 (5 bases). V was pared by 4 bases and J by 4 bases, with 14 bases between. Germline CDR1 reads LNHDA; CDR2 reads SQIVND (reference sequence). The CDR3 length is 15 residues. CDR3: CASSTEADRNQPQHF. In nucleotides, the CDR3 is TGTGCCAGTAGTACTGAAGCCGACAGAAATCAGCCCCAGCATTTT. The whole variable domain, remainder taken from reference TRBV19 and TRBJ1-5, is DGGITQSPKYLFRKEGQNVTLSCEQNLNHDAMYWYRQDPGQGLRLIYYSQIVNDFQKGDIAEGYSVSREKKESFPLTVTSAQKNPTAFYLCASSTEADRNQPQHFGDGTRLSIL.

The chain joins TRBV2 to TRBJ2-2, with 11 bases matching TRBD2. There are 13 residues in the CDR3. Losses at the gene ends were 7 bases for V and 6 bases for J; bases not matched to a gene: 1. Germline V gene sequence: CDR1 SNHLY, CDR2 FYNNEI. The CDR3 nucleotides read TGTGCCAGCACTAGCGGGGGGTCCGGGGAGCTGTTTTTT. Amino acids: CASTSGGSGELFF.

The chain recombines TRBV9 with TRBJ2-1, with D hard to call. The V end was cut by 4 bases, the J end by 8 bases, with 7 bases between. This CDR3 is built from 11 residues. Germline CDR1 reads SGDLS; CDR2 reads YYNGEE. CDR3 region: CASSSNYEQFF. Here the CDR3 DNA reads TGTGCCAGCAGCTCAAACTATGAGCAGTTCTTC. The full variable domain, in which reference TRBV9 and TRBJ2-1 provide the parts outside the CDR3, is DSGVTQTPKHLITATGQRVTLRCSPRSGDLSVYWYQQSLDQGLQFLIQYYNGEERAKGNILERFSAQQFPDLHSELNLSSLELGDSALYFCASSSNYEQFFGPGTRLTVL.

The J gene is TRBJ1-2, the V gene TRBV2; 7 positions match TRBD1. This CDR3 is built from 12 residues. Germline assignment: CDR1 SNHLY and CDR2 FYNNEI. Trimming removed 9 bases from V and 5 bases from J; junction bases left unmatched: 6. Here the CDR3 reads CASGQAAYGYTF. CDR3 DNA: TGTGCCAGTGGACAGGCGGCATATGGCTACACCTTC.

This clone was counted once. V usage is TRBV3-1 (or the pseudogene TRBV3-2) and J usage is TRBJ2-2; D unclear. The CDR3 is 12 residues long. V lost 1 base and J lost 7, with 4 bases in between. Germline lookup yields CDR1 LGHDT and CDR2 YNNKEL (reference sequence). DNA of the CDR3: TGTGCCAGCAGCCAAGTTAGCGGGGAGCTGTTTTTT. Translated: CASSQVSGELFF.

V usage is TRBV18 and J usage is TRBJ1-1; 9 bases match TRBD1. CDR3 length: 17 amino acids. Germline-derived CDR1 and CDR2 are KGHSH and LQKENI. Germline trimming cut 5 bases from V and 4 bases from J; bases unmatched to any gene: 14. For the CDR3, the DNA is TGTGCCAGCTCAACTGGACAGGGGTTGGTCTTATCCACTGAAGCTTTCTTT. Protein product: CASSTGQGLVLSTEAFF.

The sample holds one count of this clone. The chain joins TRBV5-1 to TRBJ2-5; 8 positions match TRBD1. The germline CDR1 and CDR2 sequences are SGHRS and YFSETQ. The CDR3 covers 14 residues. V gave up 0 bases and J gave up 5 bases; unmatched junction bases: 3. CDR3 sequence: CASSLGTGRETQYF. In nucleotides, the CDR3 is TGCGCCAGCAGCTTGGGGACAGGGAGGGAGACCCAGTACTTC.

V is TRBV24-1 and J is TRBJ2-3; 8 bases fit TRBD1. The trim removed 4 bases at V and 0 bases at J, leaving 5 bases unmatched. The CDR3 loop spans 16 amino acids. Germline values: CDR1 KGHDR, CDR2 SFDVKD. This chain's CDR3 is CATSDPTGDSTDTQYF. CDR3 bases: TGTGCCACCAGTGACCCGACAGGGGATAGCACAGATACGCAGTATTTT.

This clone is a singleton in its sample. V is TRBV18 and J is TRBJ2-7; TRBD1 matches 7 bases. After removal of 3 bases from V and 0 bases from J, the junction contained 2 bases not matched to a gene. Germline loops: CDR1 KGHSH, CDR2 LQKENI. This CDR3 is built from 14 residues. The CDR3 sequence: CASSPGQISYEQYF. Written as DNA, the CDR3 is TGTGCCAGCTCACCGGGACAGATCTCCTACGAGCAGTACTTC.

The V call is TRBV30, the J call TRBJ1-2, with D unresolved. The CDR3 consists of 12 residues. Germline assignment: CDR1 GTSNPN and CDR2 SVGIG (reference sequence). Trimming removed 0 bases from V and 5 bases from J, with 7 bases in between. Written as DNA, the CDR3 is TGTGCCTGGAGTGTACGCGGGTATGGCTACACCTTC. As protein: CAWSVRGYGYTF.

The chain recombines TRBV7-2 with TRBJ2-1, with TRBD2 matching over 9 bases. V dropped 8 bases and J dropped 3; count of bases not matched to a gene: 8. Germline V gene lookup returns CDR1 SGHTA and CDR2 FQGNSA. This CDR3 contains 15 residues. CDR3 nucleotide sequence: TGTGCCAGCTTCCAGAGAGCGGGGGGCTACAATGAGCAGTTCTTC. This gives the protein CASFQRAGGYNEQFF.

The chain joins TRBV7-2 to TRBJ2-1; 8 nucleotides match TRBD1. After removal of 3 bases from V and 3 bases from J, the junction contained 4 bases not matched to a gene. Germline V CDR1 and CDR2: SGHTA, FQGNSA. This CDR3 comprises 15 residues. The CDR3 DNA is TGTGCCAGCAGCTTCGACAGGGGAGGCTACAATGAGCAGTTCTTC. It yields the protein CASSFDRGGYNEQFF.

The rearrangement joins TRBV5-1 to TRBJ2-5; TRBD2 is a possible D gene (6 bases). The CDR3 contains 13 residues. Trimming removed 4 bases from V and 4 bases from J, with 11 bases in between. In germline, CDR1 is SGHRS, CDR2 YFSETQ. In DNA, the CDR3 is TGCGCCAGCAGCGGGGGGATCCGAGAGACCCAGTACTTC. Amino acid sequence: CASSGGIRETQYF.

V gene TRBV7-8 combines with J gene TRBJ2-1, with unresolved D. The CDR3 runs 14 residues. CDR1 is SGHVS and CDR2 is FQNEAQ in the germline V gene. Between the trimmed V and J ends, which lost 3 bases and 0 bases, there was a span of 6 bases. The CDR3 coding sequence is TGTGCCAGCAGCTTCCTGAGCTCCTACAATGAGCAGTTCTTC. Translated: CASSFLSSYNEQFF.

The chain recombines TRBV27 with TRBJ2-5, with a possible D match to TRBD1 (6 bases). The CDR3 has 13 residues. From germline, CDR1 is MNHEY and CDR2 SMNVEV (reference sequence). V lost 6 bases to trimming and J lost 5 bases, with 13 bases between them. CDR3 in amino acids: CASRKQGLETQYF. The CDR3 nucleotides are TGTGCCAGCAGGAAACAGGGTCTGGAGACCCAGTACTTC.

This CDR3 reads CASSQGGGVETQYF. The CDR3 nucleotides are TGCGCCAGCAGCCAAGGTGGGGGGGTAGAGACCCAGTACTTC. The V and J genes are TRBV4-1 and TRBJ2-5, with 7 positions matching TRBD2. Per the germline V gene, CDR1 is MGHRA and CDR2 is YSYEKL. V lost 1 base, J lost 4 bases, and 3 bases stayed unmatched. The CDR3 covers 14 residues.

J is TRBJ1-2 and V is TRBV19, with D perhaps TRBD1 (5 bases). Germline loops: CDR1 LNHDA, CDR2 SQIVND (reference sequence). This CDR3 spans 15 amino acids. Between the trimmed V and J ends, which lost 7 bases and 4 bases, there was a span of 19 bases. CDR3 bases: TGTGCCAGTACCACTACAGGTCCCCAGCGCTATGGCTACACCTTC. Amino acid sequence: CASTTTGPQRYGYTF.

CDR3 sequence reads: CASRIAEPKKETQYF. CDR3 bases: TGTGCCAGCCGGATAGCGGAACCGAAAAAAGAGACCCAGTACTTC. This chain connects TRBV6-5 to TRBJ2-5, with D possibly matching TRBD2 (6 bases). Germline V gives CDR1 MNHEY, CDR2 SVGAGI. CDR3 length: 15 residues. Trimming shortened V by 8 bases and J by 3 bases, and 19 bases separated the two germline ends.